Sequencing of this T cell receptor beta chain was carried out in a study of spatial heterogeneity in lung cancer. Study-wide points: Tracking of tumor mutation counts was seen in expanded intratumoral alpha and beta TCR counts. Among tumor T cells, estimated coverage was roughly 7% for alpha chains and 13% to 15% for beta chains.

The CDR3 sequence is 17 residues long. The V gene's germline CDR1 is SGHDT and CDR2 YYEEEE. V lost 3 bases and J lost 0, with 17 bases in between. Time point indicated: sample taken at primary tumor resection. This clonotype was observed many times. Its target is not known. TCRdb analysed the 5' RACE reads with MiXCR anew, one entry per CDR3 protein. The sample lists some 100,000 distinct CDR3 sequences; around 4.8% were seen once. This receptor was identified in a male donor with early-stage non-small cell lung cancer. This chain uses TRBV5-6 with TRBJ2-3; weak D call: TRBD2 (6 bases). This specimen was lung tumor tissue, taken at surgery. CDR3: CASSSGPLASSTDTQYF. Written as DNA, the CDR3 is TGTGCCAGCAGCTCCGGCCCTCTAGCGTCTAGCACAGATACGCAGTATTTT.